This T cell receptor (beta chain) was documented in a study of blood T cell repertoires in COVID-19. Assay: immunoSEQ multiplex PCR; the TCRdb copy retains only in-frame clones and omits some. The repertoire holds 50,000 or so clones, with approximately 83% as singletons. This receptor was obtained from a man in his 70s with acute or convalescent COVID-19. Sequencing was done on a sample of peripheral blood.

The CDR3 here is CSVELGASTDTQYF. The CDR3 region has the DNA TGCAGCGTTGAATTGGGGGCGAGCACAGATACGCAGTATTTT. The V and J genes are TRBV29-1 and TRBJ2-3; a weak D match, TRBD1 (6 bases). The CDR3 totals 14 residues. The V gene lost 2 bases and the J gene lost 0 bases, with 9 bases spanning the gap. Germline lookup yields CDR1 SQVTM and CDR2 ANQGSEA.